This entry concerns a single TCR beta chain. What it binds is unknown. This sample stems from a study of post-analysis software for immune sequencing data. Whole-study results and caveats: Relative to controls, patients had roughly five TRBV segments at higher frequency, with TRBV5-6, TRBV5-1 and TRBV20-1 among these.

Each TCR beta cDNA library carried unique molecular identifiers. Each CDR3 protein gets one entry after TCRdb re-called the PCR reads with MiXCR. Altogether fewer than 550,000 distinct CDR3 sequences are present, roughly 34% being singletons, with the ten largest covering about 5.6%. The germline gives CDR1 SGHRS, CDR2 YFSETQ. CDR3 length equals 15 residues. Trimming removed 1 base at V and 2 bases at J, with 13 bases between. V and J are TRBV5-1 and TRBJ2-7; D is possibly TRBD1 or TRBD2 (5 bases each). This TCR was recovered from a girl aged 2 to 17 with multiple sclerosis. Sequenced input: blood. CDR3 amino acids: CASSLLGTAAYEQYF. The CDR3 coding sequence is TGCGCCAGCAGCTTGTTGGGGACGGCAGCCTACGAGCAGTACTTC.